This T cell receptor (beta chain) was profiled in a study of cytomegalovirus exposure and HLA in healthy donors. Study-wide points: Evidence from a later analysis indicated that most CMV-associated TCR beta chains looked HLA-restricted.

The V gene's germline CDR1 is LNHDA and CDR2 SQIVND (reference sequence). V was trimmed by 7 bases and J by 0 bases, leaving 16 bases between them. The CDR3 contains 16 residues. To note about this clone: Its antigen is not known.

The PCR employed 60 Vbeta primers together with 13 Jbeta primers. Clones were sequenced by immunoSEQ multiplex PCR, and TCRdb holds only the in-frame ones, with some missing. The sample comprises fewer than 250,000 clones, around 67% of which are singletons, and approximately 3% rests with the top ten. The material sequenced was PBMCs. This receptor was obtained from a woman aged 25 to 39 in good health and CMV-seropositive. The chain couples TRBV19 to TRBJ1-3, with D perhaps TRBD1 (5 bases). The chain's CDR3 is CASTETATSSGNTIYF. The CDR3 DNA reads as TGTGCCAGTACCGAGACAGCAACAAGCTCTGGAAACACCATATATTTT.